This T cell receptor (beta chain) was identified in a study of blood T cell repertoires in COVID-19. Study details: Spain, Italy and the United States supplied samples that represented acute and convalescent COVID-19. Sources were T cells, B-cell-depleted T cells, or PBMCs; the material itself was cDNA or gDNA.

As processed by the authors: Estimated nucleated cell counts came from reference gene primer amplification. Sequenced by immunoSEQ multiplex PCR; TCRdb stores in-frame clones only, minus some. D and trimming come from the DNA, and the V and J calls and clone size come from that table. The profile shows approximately 81,000 clones, roughly four fifths of them singletons. This clone was observed a handful of times. This clonotype was obtained from a human donor in a cohort sampled during active COVID-19. Material for sequencing was peripheral blood.

The CDR3 coding sequence is TGTGCCATCACGGACAACAGCAATCAGCCCCAGCATTTT. Its protein product is CAITDNSNQPQHF. The chain combines TRBV10-3 with TRBJ1-5; perhaps TRBD1 as D (5 bases). Germline values: CDR1 ENHRY, CDR2 SYGVKD. The CDR3 totals 13 residues. V lost 7 bases and J lost 1, with 8 bases in between.